Here is one T cell receptor (beta chain) with its context. No antigen is known for it. Researchers ran the PCR with 60 Vbeta and 13 Jbeta primers. Here immunoSEQ multiplex PCR was the method, and the copy in TCRdb shows in-frame clones only, minus some. The repertoire consists of 130,000 to 150,000 clones, with about 83% occurring once and the leading ten covering 10% to 15%. The sample originates from a study of cytomegalovirus exposure and HLA in healthy donors. In the study overall: The study's early data release held approximately 91 million unique TCRs from HLA-typed donors. Of more than 350 genotyped donors, around 76% clustered with self-reported Caucasian donors.

Study outcomes and limitations: Follow-up analysis later connected one missense variant in DCLRE1C with trimming of TCR beta V- and J-genes. The classifier reportedly diagnosed cytomegalovirus status with high sensitivity and specificity.

Trimming took 0 bases from V and 8 from J; bases not matched to a gene: 7. Per germline, CDR1 SGDLS and CDR2 YYNGEE. The CDR3 has 14 amino acids. This TCR came from a man aged 40-49 years in good health and CMV-seropositive. Material: PBMCs. The V gene is TRBV9, the J gene TRBJ2-5, with 7 positions matching TRBD2. CDR3 coding DNA: TGTGCCAGCAGCGTAGGCGGGACTAAGAGTACCCAGTACTTC. This translates into CASSVGGTKSTQYF.